This is a list of T cell receptor beta chains from one sample in a study of cytomegalovirus exposure and HLA in healthy donors. Here immunoSEQ multiplex PCR was the method, and the copy in TCRdb shows in-frame clones only, minus some. The sample lists about 130,000 clones; 89% were seen once. Sequenced material: PBMCs. The receptors originated from a woman aged 18-29 years in good health and CMV-seronegative. Each CDR3 is given without its conserved first and last residue. Each record gives: J gene, clone size, V gene, CDR3 protein. Rows give clone size only sometimes, using once, few, many, or a class for an expanded clone.

TRBJ2-7 | NA | TRBV30 | AWSVQSAGLTYEQY
TRBJ1-1 | NA | TRBV7-2 | ASSRPGQKNTEAF
TRBJ2-1 | NA | TRBV7-9 | ASSFFPQGTNEQF
TRBJ1-2 | NA | TRBV18 | ASSPDGTANYGYT
TRBJ1-2 | NA | TRBV7-2 | ASSLSTGDYGYT
TRBJ2-5 | once | TRBV6-5 | ASSWGVSGIQETQY
TRBJ2-6 | once | TRBV30 | AWSVLRTQGSSGANVLT
TRBJ2-3 | NA | TRBV2 | ASSEARGDTQY
TRBJ1-2 | NA | TRBV9 | ASSLRPGTGAVDGYT
TRBJ1-3 | NA | TRBV7-2 | ASSLVLGPGGNTIY
TRBJ2-7 | NA | TRBV11-2 | ASREGQGGTSYEQY
TRBJ2-3 | NA | TRBV5-6 | ASHMPGTDTQY
TRBJ2-1 | once | TRBV6-5 | ASRPGQGRGEQF
TRBJ2-1 | NA | TRBV29-1 | SVLAGGANEQF
TRBJ2-4 | NA | TRBV12-2 | ASRLVPRLAKNIQY
TRBJ1-1 | NA | TRBV19 | ATPGGDQETF